This paragraph reports one TCR beta chain. This specimen belongs to a study of regulatory T cells in long-lasting Graves disease. The germline V gene has CDR1 SEHNR and CDR2 FQNEAQ (reference sequence). The CDR3 covers 18 residues. With 5 bases removed from V and 1 base from J, the gap between germline ends came to 22 bases. The authors built TCR beta libraries using iRepertoire HTBI primers and Arm-PCR of CDR3 regions. In TCRdb, the multiplex PCR reads were re-called with MiXCR into one record per CDR3 protein. The table has some 370,000 distinct CDR3 sequences, roughly 24% seen once. Time point reported: persistent/refractory GD, antithyroid drugs over 5 years with positive TRAb. With RNA extracted from PBMCs as input, the TCR library was made.

The chain is built from TRBV7-9 and TRBJ2-3; the D is unclear. This clonotype originated in a middle-aged woman with Graves disease. The sample in question was peripheral blood mononuclear cells (PBMCs), obtained when the disease was refractory, from a patient treated with antithyroid drugs. In DNA, the CDR3 is TGTGCCAGCAGCCTGCTTGTCCGTGGCCTCACACGCACAGATACGCAGTATTTT. It is translated as CASSLLVRGLTRTDTQYF.